This T cell receptor (beta chain) was recorded in a study of naive and memory T cell subsets. Details on this clonotype: Its cognate antigen is unknown. The junction differs from germline at one of its ends, possibly a read error.

Overall study findings and caveats: Potentially, T cell activation and differentiation skew this RNA-based measurement.

Germline lookup yields CDR1 SQVTM and CDR2 ANQGSEA. The CDR3 length is 8 residues. For blood and skin samples, reverse transcription used TCR alpha and beta constant primers. TCRdb used MiXCR to reprocess the 5' RACE reads, holding one entry per CDR3 protein. The repertoire holds about 26,000 distinct CDR3 sequences, with around 21% as singletons. Whole blood, over 2 ml, came from adult healthy volunteers. Reverse transcription used DNase-treated unsorted total RNA, aiming for roughly 1 to 1000 ng. The V call is TRBV29-1, the J call TRBJ1-1; D is uncertain. This clonotype was obtained from a female donor in good health. CDR3 residues: CSVDPVVF. CDR3 nucleotide sequence: TGCAGCGTTGACCCGGTGGTCTTT.